The rows below give T cell receptor beta chains drawn from one sample of a study of blood T cell repertoires in COVID-19. Clones were read by immunoSEQ multiplex PCR, and TCRdb kept only the in-frame ones, dropping some. In the table there are 32,000 or so clones, about nine tenths of which are singletons. The sequenced sample was peripheral blood. Every receptor here comes from a man aged 45 to 65 with active or convalescent COVID-19. Each CDR3 is given with its conserved first and last residue. D genes are given only for firm matches. For some rows the clone size is stated as once, few or many, or as a class when expanded; others skip it.

v_gene	j_gene	d_gene	abundance	CDR3nt	CDR3aa
TRBV6-2/TRBV6-3	TRBJ1-2	TRBD1	NA	TGTGCCAGCAGTTACCTCCCGACAGGGGGAAACTATGGCTACACCTTC	CASSYLPTGGNYGYTF
TRBV3-1/TRBV3-2	TRBJ2-7	NA	once	TGTGCCAGCAGCCCCTGGGGAGCTTATAACGAGCAGTACTTC	CASSPWGAYNEQYF
TRBV6-1	TRBJ1-1	NA	NA	TGTGCCAGCAGTGGGCCCCAATTGCTGTTGAACACTGAAGCTTTCTTT	CASSGPQLLLNTEAFF
TRBV15	TRBJ2-5	TRBD2	NA	TGTGCCACCAGCAGAGCGGGGGGGGCGCGTGAGACCCAGTACTTC	CATSRAGGARETQYF
TRBV18	TRBJ1-5	NA	NA	TGTGCCAGCTCACCGACAGGCAATCAGCCCCAGCATTTT	CASSPTGNQPQHF
TRBV2	TRBJ2-3	NA	once	TGTGCCAGCAGTGAAGATTGGGGGCCACCAGATACGCAGTATTTT	CASSEDWGPPDTQYF
TRBV10-3	TRBJ2-7	TRBD1	medium-sized	TGTGCCATCAACCCGGGACAGGGGTCCTACGAGCAGTACTTC	CAINPGQGSYEQYF
TRBV7-9	TRBJ1-3	NA	NA	TGTGCCAGCAGCCAGGGCGGCTCTGGAAACACCATATATTTT	CASSQGGSGNTIYF
TRBV4-3	TRBJ2-3	TRBD1	NA	TGCGCCAGCAGCCGGGACAGGGAGAAAGATACGCAGTATTTT	CASSRDREKDTQYF
TRBV12-5	TRBJ2-3	NA	NA	TGTGCTAGTGGCCGCGGACTCCAGATAACAGATACGCAGTATTTT	CASGRGLQITDTQYF
TRBV6-1	TRBJ2-2	TRBD2	NA	TGTGCCAGCAGTTCTAGCGGAATCTTCGTCGGGGAGCTGTTTTTT	CASSSSGIFVGELFF
TRBV28	TRBJ1-3	NA	NA	TGTGCCAGCACCTTAGGGGGGGCCGTGACTGGAAACACCATATATTTT	CASTLGGAVTGNTIYF
TRBV6-5	TRBJ2-5	TRBD2	NA	TGTGCCAGCAGTTACCGCCGGGGACTAGTTTGGGAGACCCAGTACTTC	CASSYRRGLVWETQYF
TRBV9	TRBJ1-1	NA	once	TGTGCCAGCAGCGTAGTGGGCCCGAAGAACACTGAAGCTTTCTTT	CASSVVGPKNTEAFF
TRBV2	TRBJ2-1	TRBD2	NA	TGTGCCAGCAGTGACGGCGGGAGCGCCTACAATGAGCAGTTCTTC	CASSDGGSAYNEQFF
TRBV5-4	TRBJ2-3	NA	NA	TGTGCCAGCAGCCCCTCCCCGCAGGGCACAGATACGCAGTATTTT	CASSPSPQGTDTQYF
TRBV7-8	TRBJ1-1	NA	NA	TGTGCCAGCAGCTTCACCCCCAGGGGCGGGGGCACTGAAGCTTTCTTT	CASSFTPRGGGTEAFF
TRBV12-5	TRBJ1-2	TRBD1	NA	TGTGCTAGTGGGTGGACAGGGGAAAATAATGGAAACTACTATGGCTACACCTTC	CASGWTGENNGNYYGYTF
TRBV6-5	TRBJ2-7	NA	NA	TGTGCCAGCAGTTACTCGGACAGTCCCTACGAGCAGTACTTC	CASSYSDSPYEQYF
TRBV10-3	TRBJ2-5	TRBD1	NA	TGTGCCATCAGTGATCCCGAGAGGGGGACAGCCCAAGAGACCCAGTACTTC	CAISDPERGTAQETQYF
TRBV5-1	TRBJ2-3	NA	once	TGCGCCAGCAGCTTTACAGGTCCCACAGATACGCAGTATTTT	CASSFTGPTDTQYF
TRBV14	TRBJ2-3	NA	NA	TGTGCCAGCAGCCAAGACTCCGTTTTAACAGATACGCAGTATTTT	CASSQDSVLTDTQYF
TRBV7-9	TRBJ1-1	NA	NA	TGTGCCAGCAGCGTCACAGGGAGATGGGACACTGAAGCTTTCTTT	CASSVTGRWDTEAFF
TRBV24-1	TRBJ1-5	NA	NA	TGTGCCACCCAGGGAAACTATAGCAATCAGCCCCAGCATTTT	CATQGNYSNQPQHF
TRBV24-1	TRBJ2-3	TRBD2	NA	TGTGCCACCAGTGATCGAACTAGCGGGAGGGCGGAAAGCACAGATACGCAGTATTTT	CATSDRTSGRAESTDTQYF
TRBV6-2/TRBV6-3	TRBJ1-1	TRBD1	few	TGTGCCAGCAGTTCAACCTCGACAGGGGGGACTGAAGCTTTCTTT	CASSSTSTGGTEAFF
TRBV28	TRBJ2-1	NA	NA	TGTGCCAGCAGTGGGCCTCGGGGGCGCGGGGGTCGGGAGCAGTTCTTC	CASSGPRGRGGREQFF
TRBV28	TRBJ1-2	NA	NA	TGTGCCAGCAGTTTGCGGGTTGCTAACTATGGCTACACCTTC	CASSLRVANYGYTF
TRBV13	TRBJ2-7	TRBD1	once	TGTGCCAGCAGACCACAGGGGAACTACGAGCAGTACTTC	CASRPQGNYEQYF
TRBV11-2	TRBJ2-1	NA	NA	TGTGCCAGCAGCCCCGGGGCCGGGAGCTCCTACAATGAGCAGTTCTTC	CASSPGAGSSYNEQFF
TRBV6-5	TRBJ2-7	NA	NA	TGTGCCAGCAGACCCGACAGGACCTCCTACGAGCAGTACTTC	CASRPDRTSYEQYF
TRBV27	TRBJ2-7	TRBD2	NA	TGTGCCAGCAGTCCGGGACTAGCGGGCTACGAGCAGTACTTC	CASSPGLAGYEQYF
TRBV5-1	TRBJ2-5	TRBD2	NA	TGCGCCAGCAGCTCGGGGACTAGCGGGACGGAGACCCAGTACTTC	CASSSGTSGTETQYF
TRBV28	TRBJ2-5	TRBD1	NA	TGTGCCAGCAGTTCGGGACAGCAAGAGACCCAGTACTTC	CASSSGQQETQYF
TRBV11-3	TRBJ2-7	NA	NA	TGTGCCAGCAGCTTAGGTCCCACCTACGAGCAGTACTTC	CASSLGPTYEQYF
TRBV5-1	TRBJ2-2	NA	NA	TGCGCCAGCAGAGTTAAATTAGCCGGGGAGCTGTTTTTT	CASRVKLAGELFF
TRBV7-3	TRBJ2-3	TRBD2	NA	TGTGCCAGCAGCCAGCGGGAGAGTCCGCAGTATTTT	CASSQRESPQYF
TRBV19	TRBJ2-2	NA	NA	TGTGCCGGACGGGTTGGGGGCGGCACCGGGGAGCTGTTTTTT	CAGRVGGGTGELFF
TRBV6-5	TRBJ1-2	TRBD1	NA	TGTGCCAGCAGATCAGACAGGGCCAACTATGGCTACACCTTC	CASRSDRANYGYTF
TRBV2	TRBJ1-5	NA	NA	TGTGCCAGCAGTAAACAGGTTTTGGGCAATCAGCCCCAGCATTTT	CASSKQVLGNQPQHF
TRBV10-3	TRBJ2-1	TRBD2	NA	TGTGCCATCAGGGGGACTAGCGGGAGACCGTACTCCTACAATGAGCAGTTCTTC	CAIRGTSGRPYSYNEQFF
TRBV19	TRBJ2-7	TRBD2	NA	TGTGCCAGTAGTTCCTTAGCGGGAGGTGTCTACGAGCAGTACTTC	CASSSLAGGVYEQYF
TRBV4-3	TRBJ2-5	NA	NA	TGCGCCAGCAGCCAAGATCTTCACTACCAAGAGACCCAGTACTTC	CASSQDLHYQETQYF
TRBV7-2	TRBJ2-7	TRBD2	NA	TGTGCCAGCAGCTTACAAGCGGGAGTTTTAGAGCAGTACTTC	CASSLQAGVLEQYF
TRBV6-5	TRBJ1-2	TRBD1	NA	TGTGCCAGCAGTCGGACAGGGAGGTCTGATGGCTACACCTTC	CASSRTGRSDGYTF
TRBV9	TRBJ2-6	NA	NA	TGTGCCAGCAGCTCAGTCTCTGGGGCCAACGTCCTGACTTTC	CASSSVSGANVLTF
TRBV5-1	TRBJ2-3	NA	once	TGCGCCAGCAAAGGAGGCGCTAGCACAGATACGCAGTATTTT	CASKGGASTDTQYF
TRBV28	TRBJ2-1	TRBD2	NA	TGTGCCAGCAGCGTTACTAGCGTCTCCTACAATGAGCAGTTCTTC	CASSVTSVSYNEQFF
TRBV7-3	TRBJ2-1	TRBD1	NA	TGTGCCAGCAGTTCGCAGGGGGCGGGAACGGACAATGAGCAGTTCTTC	CASSSQGAGTDNEQFF
TRBV6-5	TRBJ2-3	NA	NA	TGTGCCAGCAGGAACGACAGAGAGGATGCAGATACGCAGTATTTT	CASRNDREDADTQYF
TRBV29-1	TRBJ2-1	NA	NA	TGCAGCGTTGGTCAGGGTCCGTTATACAATGAGCAGTTCTTC	CSVGQGPLYNEQFF
TRBV7-9	TRBJ2-5	TRBD1	NA	TGTGCCAGCAAGATTCTCGGTCGGACAGGGCAAGAGACCCAGTACTTC	CASKILGRTGQETQYF
TRBV29-1	TRBJ2-5	TRBD1	NA	TGCAGCGTTGATCAGGGGGCAGGGGAGACCCAGTACTTC	CSVDQGAGETQYF